The clone carrying this T cell receptor (beta chain) was picked up many times. Antigen: not known. The data belong to a study of T cells after yellow fever vaccination. Overall study context: Fractions low in cell number were prepared with SMART-Seq v4 Ultra Low Input. Regarding the study as a whole: Boosting was followed by the reappearance of most primary-vaccination clones (roughly 95% CD4, about 88% CD8).

The authors made TCR cDNA by 5'RACE template switching, adding a universal primer site and UMIs. Via MiXCR, TCRdb re-called the 5' RACE reads, giving one row per CDR3 protein. The sample lists some 110,000 distinct CDR3 sequences; about 7% were seen once. The material sequenced was CD4+ T cells sorted from PBMCs, taken around 45 days after the first yellow fever vaccination. The receptor's source is a man aged 18 to 29 who received the YFV17D yellow fever vaccine.

Written as DNA, the CDR3 is TGTGCCAGCAGCTTAAGAACAGATACTTCCTACGAGCAGTACGTC. This codes for CASSLRTDTSYEQYV. The J gene is TRBJ2-7, the V gene TRBV7-2; D is uncertain. V dropped 2 bases and J dropped 1 base, with 12 bases sitting between them. This CDR3 is 15 amino acids long. Germline V gives CDR1 SGHTA, CDR2 FQGNSA.